Presented here are 2 T cell receptor beta chains from one specimen sequenced in a study of T-cell memory formation after mild COVID-19. MiXCR, applied by TCRdb to the 5' RACE reads, yields one record per CDR3 protein. The sample records 280,000 or so distinct CDR3 sequences, about 20% being singletons. Sequencing was performed on PBMCs or a T cell subset sorted from them (not recorded which). The receptors derive from a man younger than 30 who had mild COVID-19 (a few samples of this study predate the infection). Cell type and time point are not known.

This clonotype was detected only a few times. The genes are TRBV7-8 and TRBJ1-6; D possibly corresponds to TRBD1 (5 bases). Between the trimmed V and J ends, which lost 1 base and 8 bases, there was a span of 18 bases. The CDR3 has 17 amino acids. Germline CDR1 reads SGHVS; CDR2 reads FQNEAQ. DNA for the CDR3: TGTGCCAGCAGCTTAGTAGGAAGGACATTGACAGATTCACCCCTCCACTTT. Translated: CASSLVGRTLTDSPLHF.

This clonotype was detected a few times. V is TRBV5-1 and J is TRBJ2-7; D uncertain. With 7 bases removed from V and 4 bases from J, the gap between germline ends came to 9 bases. Germline loops: CDR1 SGHRS, CDR2 YFSETQ. The CDR3 length is 11 residues. CDR3 coding DNA: TGCGCCAGCCGCTCGGTATACGAGCAGTACTTC. It specifies CASRSVYEQYF.